This T cell receptor (beta chain) was identified in a study of T-cell memory formation after mild COVID-19. Study-level points and caveats: Those CD4+ clones that contracted were mainly in CM and EM (CD8+ ones in EMRA).

Notes on this clonotype: Its antigen is not known.

TCRdb fed the 5' RACE reads into MiXCR, producing one record per CDR3 protein. The sample lists under 200,000 distinct CDR3 sequences; over 10% were seen once. Input material: PBMCs or a T cell subset sorted from them (not recorded which). This TCR was sampled from a man between 18 and 35 years old who had mild COVID-19 (a few samples of this study predate the infection). Cell type and time point are not known.

CDR3 amino acids: CASTVDTEAFF. CDR3 in DNA: TGTGCCAGCACAGTTGACACTGAAGCTTTCTTT. V is TRBV2 and J is TRBJ1-1; D uncertain. CDR1 and CDR2 from the germline V gene are SNHLY and FYNNEI. The CDR3 runs to 11 residues. Trimming took off 7 bases at V and 3 bases at J, with 6 bases between the two ends.